Listed below are T cell receptor beta chains from one sample, sequenced in a study of T cell repertoires in cytomegalovirus infection. These TCRs' antigens remain unknown. TCRdb recomputed calls from the reads with MiXCR, one row per CDR3 protein. The data hold around 900,000 distinct CDR3 sequences, with approximately 33% observed a single time. The sequencing used cultured CD8+ T cells from PBMCs, collected from culture after CMV antigen stimulation. Source of these receptors: a human donor in good health (CMV status not recorded). Some clones in this sample may be carry-over from other donors' samples. CDR3s include the opening cysteine and the closing phenylalanine or tryptophan. The order of the fields is D gene, clone size, CDR3 length, V gene, J gene, CDR3 protein, CDR3 DNA. A D gene is named only where the DNA matches it firmly. Size is omitted from some rows. Given values are once, few, many or a class for expanded clones.

>-|many|16|TRBV7-2|TRBJ2-7
CASSFDWVESSYEQYF
TGTGCCAGCAGCTTCGACTGGGTCGAGAGCTCCTACGAGCAGTACTTC
>TRBD1|-|20|TRBV2|TRBJ2-3
CASSEAPGTGGLSSTDTQYF
TGTGCCAGCAGTGAAGCTCCTGGGACAGGGGGATTATCTAGCACAGATACGCAGTATTTT
>TRBD2|-|15|TRBV12-3/TRBV12-4|TRBJ2-1
CASSFTAGGLNEQFF
TGTGCCAGCAGTTTTACGGCGGGGGGGCTCAATGAGCAGTTCTTC
>-|-|17|TRBV7-9|TRBJ2-2
CASSLKFGTGGTGELFF
TGTGCCAGCAGCTTAAAGTTCGGGACCGGGGGCACCGGGGAGCTGTTTTTT
>TRBD2|few|16|TRBV12-3/TRBV12-4|TRBJ2-3
CASSFEAGSSTDTQYF
TGTGCCAGCTCTTTCGAAGCGGGGAGCAGCACAGATACGCAGTATTTT
>-|-|18|TRBV6-1|TRBJ1-5
CASSEFGEGLGSNQPQHF
TGTGCCAGCAGTGAATTCGGAGAAGGACTCGGGAGTAATCAGCCCCAGCATTTT
>-|-|15|TRBV27|TRBJ2-2
CASRPRWGNTGELFF
TGTGCCAGCAGACCAAGGTGGGGGAACACCGGGGAGCTGTTTTTT
>TRBD2|-|15|TRBV12-5|TRBJ2-5
CASGPGGGVWETQYF
TGTGCTAGTGGCCCGGGCGGGGGGGTTTGGGAGACCCAGTACTTC
>TRBD1|-|15|TRBV2|TRBJ2-3
CASLLKGASTDTQYF
TGTGCCAGCTTACTGAAGGGGGCTAGCACAGATACGCAGTATTTT
>-|many|14|TRBV12-3/TRBV12-4|TRBJ2-2
CASRGPTGPRELFF
TGTGCCAGCAGGGGGCCGACGGGGCCGAGGGAGCTGTTTTTT
>-|-|15|TRBV3-1|TRBJ1-5
CASSQGKAVGQPQHF
TGTGCCAGCAGCCAAGGGAAGGCGGTGGGTCAGCCCCAGCATTTT
>-|few|13|TRBV6-1|TRBJ2-5
CASTLGHQETQYF
TGTGCCAGCACCCTGGGACATCAAGAGACCCAGTACTTC
>-|-|13|TRBV5-1|TRBJ2-1
CASSPGNYNEQFF
TGCGCCAGCAGCCCTGGAAATTACAATGAGCAGTTCTTC
>TRBD2|many|15|TRBV7-2|TRBJ2-3
CASSLSGGGLDTQYF
TGTGCCAGCAGCTTATCAGGCGGGGGGCTAGATACGCAGTATTTT
>-|-|13|TRBV14|TRBJ2-1
CASSPYTYNEQFF
TGTGCCAGCAGCCCGTATACGTACAATGAGCAGTTCTTC
>-|few|18|TRBV3-1|TRBJ1-1
CASSPTKHREVENTEAFF
TGTGCCAGCAGCCCTACCAAGCATCGGGAGGTGGAGAACACTGAAGCTTTCTTT
>-|-|15|TRBV10-3|TRBJ2-7
CAIGTATLSSYEQYF
TGTGCCATCGGAACGGCAACTTTAAGCTCCTACGAGCAGTACTTC
>TRBD1|-|14|TRBV19|TRBJ1-6
CASSRGQGDSPLHF
TGTGCCAGTAGCCGGGGACAGGGCGATTCACCCCTCCACTTT
>-|-|17|TRBV3-1|TRBJ2-3
CASSRGLSVDYTDTQYF
TGTGCCAGCAGCCGTGGACTATCGGTTGACTACACAGATACGCAGTATTTT
>-|-|14|TRBV19|TRBJ1-1
CASSIEGLGTEAFF
TGTGCCAGTAGTATTGAGGGGTTGGGGACTGAAGCTTTCTTT
>TRBD1|-|15|TRBV7-9|TRBJ2-7
CASSLTGTGTGEQYF
TGTGCCAGCAGTCTTACCGGGACAGGGACGGGTGAGCAGTACTTC
>-|few|13|TRBV7-9|TRBJ1-2
CASSLQQYYGYTF
TGTGCCAGCAGCTTACAACAGTACTATGGCTACACCTTC
>TRBD1|-|16|TRBV5-1|TRBJ2-1
CASSLTGQGGGNEQFF
TGCGCCAGCAGCCTCACCGGACAGGGGGGCGGCAATGAGCAGTTCTTC
>TRBD1|-|17|TRBV7-9|TRBJ1-4
CASSFPGQGLEGEKLFF
TGTGCCAGCAGCTTCCCGGGACAGGGCCTTGAGGGGGAAAAACTGTTTTTT
>-|-|14|TRBV7-8|TRBJ2-3
CASSLRTANQPQYF
TGTGCTAGCAGCTTAAGGACAGCAAATCAGCCCCAGTATTTT
>TRBD2|-|16|TRBV27|TRBJ2-5
CASSLFPGGSQETQYF
TGTGCCAGCAGTTTATTTCCCGGGGGGAGCCAAGAGACCCAGTACTTC
>TRBD2|-|16|TRBV7-2|TRBJ2-5
CASSLGGRGVGETQYF
TGTGCCAGCAGCTTAGGGGGGCGGGGGGTTGGAGAGACCCAGTACTTC
>-|few|15|TRBV5-8|TRBJ1-1
CASSSPLTENTEAFF
TGTGCCAGCAGCTCCCCACTGACAGAAAACACTGAAGCTTTCTTT
>-|-|13|TRBV10-3|TRBJ2-7
CAISPTGEREQYF
TGTGCCATCAGTCCGACTGGTGAACGCGAGCAGTACTTC
>TRBD2|once|14|TRBV4-1|TRBJ2-1
CASSPGGGGDEQFF
TGCGCCAGCAGCCCCGGCGGGGGTGGGGATGAGCAGTTCTTC
>TRBD2|-|16|TRBV6-5|TRBJ2-1
CASSEGGRPPYNEQFF
TGTGCCAGCAGTGAGGGAGGGCGCCCCCCCTACAATGAGCAGTTCTTC
>TRBD2|-|15|TRBV9|TRBJ2-3
CASSKSGGMADTQYF
TGTGCCAGCAGCAAGAGCGGGGGGATGGCAGATACGCAGTATTTT
>-|few|16|TRBV7-9|TRBJ2-3
CASSLGGGPSPDTQYF
TGTGCCAGCAGCCTGGGGGGGGGGCCGTCCCCAGATACGCAGTATTTT
>-|-|15|TRBV3-1|TRBJ2-7
CASSPYAGPDYEQYF
TGTGCCAGCAGCCCCTATGCGGGGCCCGACTACGAGCAGTACTTC
>TRBD2|-|14|TRBV27|TRBJ2-1
CASSFAGGPHEQFF
TGTGCCAGCAGTTTTGCGGGGGGGCCACACGAGCAGTTCTTC
>-|-|14|TRBV6-5|TRBJ2-2
CASSSPGSAGELFF
TGTGCCAGCAGTTCGCCAGGGAGTGCCGGGGAGCTGTTTTTT
>TRBD2|few|16|TRBV29-1|TRBJ2-7
CSVWISGGPHGAEQYF
TGCAGCGTTTGGATTAGCGGGGGGCCCCATGGGGCCGAGCAGTACTTC
>-|-|15|TRBV12-3/TRBV12-4|TRBJ2-2
CVSSLEGGGSGELFF
TGTGTCAGCAGTTTAGAGGGGGGGGGCTCCGGGGAGCTGTTTTTT
>TRBD1|few|16|TRBV4-3|TRBJ1-6
CASSQGLRGLNSPLHF
TGCGCCAGCAGCCAAGGGCTCAGGGGGCTGAATTCACCCCTCCACTTT
>TRBD1|-|15|TRBV27|TRBJ2-7
CASRPLRTGYHEQYF
TGTGCCAGCCGCCCTCTTAGGACAGGGTACCACGAGCAGTACTTC
>TRBD2|few|15|TRBV27|TRBJ2-5
CASSLWTSGGETQYF
TGTGCCAGCAGTTTATGGACTAGCGGGGGAGAGACCCAGTACTTC
>-|-|15|TRBV20-1|TRBJ2-7
CSARELGGLDDEQYF
TGCAGTGCTAGAGAGTTAGGGGGGCTGGATGACGAGCAGTACTTC
>-|-|14|TRBV19|TRBJ1-1
CASSIGQANTEAFF
TGTGCCAGTAGTATAGGACAAGCGAACACTGAAGCTTTCTTT
>TRBD1|-|15|TRBV24-1|TRBJ2-1
CATSDRTGSYNEQFF
TGTGCCACCAGTGACCGGACAGGATCCTACAATGAGCAGTTCTTC
>TRBD2|few|17|TRBV15|TRBJ2-2
CATSISRLAVNTGELFF
TGTGCCACCAGCATCTCTAGGCTAGCGGTGAACACCGGGGAGCTGTTTTTT
>TRBD2|-|17|TRBV7-6|TRBJ2-3
CASSLPLAGEVTDTQYF
TGTGCCAGCAGCTTACCACTAGCGGGGGAGGTCACAGATACGCAGTATTTT
>TRBD2|many|16|TRBV7-2|TRBJ2-3
CASTWERGGTRDTQYF
TGTGCCAGCACTTGGGAGCGGGGGGGTACAAGGGATACGCAGTATTTT
>-|-|19|TRBV4-1|TRBJ1-4
CASSQDSDRTTAWDEKLFF
TGCGCCAGCAGCCAAGATAGTGACAGGACCACAGCCTGGGATGAAAAACTGTTTTTT
>-|-|12|TRBV27|TRBJ2-1
CASGTSYNEQFF
TGTGCCAGCGGTACGTCCTACAATGAGCAGTTCTTC
>TRBD1|-|16|TRBV15|TRBJ2-2
CATSRDRGLGTGELFF
TGTGCCACCAGCAGAGACAGGGGGCTAGGCACCGGGGAGCTGTTTTTT
>-|-|16|TRBV28|TRBJ1-2
CASSSDGKAGYFGYTF
TGTGCCAGCAGTTCGGACGGAAAGGCAGGGTATTTTGGCTACACCTTC
>-|few|15|TRBV27|TRBJ2-1
CASSLGQLAYNEQFF
TGTGCCAGCAGTTTAGGGCAGCTCGCCTACAATGAGCAGTTCTTC
>-|-|17|TRBV12-3/TRBV12-4|TRBJ1-1
CVSSWAGVGIGIAEAFF
TGTGTCAGCAGTTGGGCGGGTGTGGGGATAGGCATCGCTGAAGCTTTCTTT
>-|-|16|TRBV6-2/TRBV6-3|TRBJ2-1
CASTPVSPHSYNEQFF
TGTGCCAGCACCCCGGTCAGCCCACACTCCTACAATGAGCAGTTCTTC
>TRBD2|-|17|TRBV7-6|TRBJ2-2
CASSLAASGGQTGELFF
TGTGCCAGCAGCTTAGCGGCTAGCGGGGGGCAAACCGGGGAGCTGTTTTTT
>TRBD1|few|16|TRBV2|TRBJ1-2
CASSEPRQGSIYGYTF
TGTGCCAGCAGTGAACCGAGACAGGGCTCCATTTATGGCTACACCTTC